This passage covers 9 T cell receptor beta chains from one sample sequenced in a study of T cell repertoires in cytomegalovirus infection. These receptors have no known antigen. TCRdb re-derived calls from the reads in MiXCR, one entry per CDR3 protein. The sample carries 900,000 to 950,000 distinct CDR3 sequences, under 40% recorded once. This specimen consisted of cultured CD8+ T cells from PBMCs, obtained from culture after CMV antigen stimulation. Receptors originate from a human donor in good health (CMV status not recorded). Some clones in this sample may be carry-over from other donors' samples.

This chain links TRBV2 with TRBJ2-3; D remains unclear. Trimming removed 8 bases at V and 1 base at J, with 16 bases between. Germline CDR1 and CDR2: SNHLY and FYNNEI. This CDR3 comprises 15 residues. In DNA form, the CDR3 reads TGTGCCAGCGGTGGGCGCCCCTGGGGCACAGATACGCAGTATTTT. Encoded protein: CASGGRPWGTDTQYF.

The V and J genes are TRBV12-3 or TRBV12-4 and TRBJ1-5; unclear D gene. CDR3 length: 14 amino acids. With 3 bases removed from V and 4 bases from J, the gap between germline ends came to 10 bases. The CDR3 DNA is TGTGCCAGCAGTTTCTCTGACCTTAATCAGCCCCAGCATTTT. Amino acid sequence: CASSFSDLNQPQHF.

This clonotype has ten or more counts. The chain employs TRBV7-2 and TRBJ1-5, with D possibly matching TRBD1 (5 bases). The CDR3 consists of 13 residues. Germline V gene sequence: CDR1 SGHTA, CDR2 FQGNSA. The V and J ends lost 6 bases and 4 bases respectively, with 10 bases between them. The CDR3: CASSPWGNQPQHF. The CDR3 DNA is TGTGCCAGCAGTCCCTGGGGGAATCAGCCCCAGCATTTT.

This clonotype appeared a few times. The gene calls are TRBV12-3 or TRBV12-4 and TRBJ2-5; 9 nucleotides match TRBD2. The CDR3 totals 14 residues. V trimming: 3 bases; J trimming: 4 bases; junction bases outside the gene matches: 3. CDR3 sequence (DNA): TGTGCCAGCAGTTTTAGTAGCGGGGGAGAGACCCAGTACTTC. Amino acids: CASSFSSGGETQYF.

Notes on this clonotype: One base away lies a much larger clone, so this may be a sequencing read error. The chain carries TRBV6-5 and TRBJ1-6, with a tentative D call TRBD1 (5 bases). Deletions cut 4 bases from V and 9 bases from J, with 16 bases between. Germline CDR1 MNHEY, CDR2 SVGAGI. CDR3 size: 15 residues. CDR3 DNA sequence: TGTGCCAGCAGTTCCGTGGACCAGGGTGTTTCACCCCTCCACTTT. It is translated as CASSSVDQGVSPLHF.

J is TRBJ1-1 and V is TRBV5-1, with 7 bases fitting TRBD1. Germline V lookup: CDR1 SGHRS, CDR2 YFSETQ. V gave up 2 bases and J gave up 0 bases; unmatched junction bases: 4. The CDR3 totals 15 residues. The CDR3 DNA is TGCGCCAGCAGCTTAACCGGGACAGTGAACACTGAAGCTTTCTTT. Amino acid sequence: CASSLTGTVNTEAFF.

V usage is TRBV4-1 and J usage is TRBJ1-2; 7 bases line up with TRBD1. Germline lookup yields CDR1 MGHRA and CDR2 YSYEKL. V was clipped by 2 bases and J by 6 bases; unmatched bases: 15. The CDR3 loop spans 17 amino acids. The CDR3 protein is CASSQKLWTGGKDGYTF. In DNA form, the CDR3 reads TGCGCCAGCAGCCAAAAGTTATGGACAGGAGGTAAAGATGGCTACACCTTC.

This chain uses TRBV27 with TRBJ2-1, with D possibly matching TRBD1 (7 bases). The CDR3 consists of 16 residues. Germline CDR1 reads MNHEY; CDR2 reads SMNVEV (reference sequence). Trimming removed 5 bases from V and 6 bases from J, with 20 bases in between. This CDR3 is CASSAAGGIPRNEQFF. The CDR3 region has the DNA TGTGCCAGCAGTGCGGCAGGGGGGATCCCTCGCAATGAGCAGTTCTTC.

This clonotype was recorded a few times. This sequence joins TRBV4-1 and TRBJ2-2; D may be TRBD1 (5 bases). V shed 6 bases and J shed 7 bases, with 12 bases lying between them. In germline, CDR1 is MGHRA, CDR2 YSYEKL. The CDR3 spans 13 residues. The CDR3 loop is CASRLQGSGELFF. The CDR3 nucleotides are TGCGCCAGCAGACTTCAGGGTAGCGGGGAGCTGTTTTTT.